A selection of T cell receptor beta chains follows, all from one sample in a study of T cell repertoires in cytomegalovirus infection. TCRdb itself ran the reads through MiXCR, one entry per CDR3 protein. The sample records more than 350,000 distinct CDR3 sequences, about 33% being singletons. Sequencing was done on a sample of PBMCs. The receptor source for this set is a human donor in good health (CMV status not recorded). Some clones in this sample may be carry-over from other donors' samples. Each CDR3 is given with its conserved first and last residue.

J gene | V gene | CDR3 protein
TRBJ2-5 | TRBV7-8 | CASSLEQDQETQYF
TRBJ1-1 | TRBV27 | CASSVRGMDTEAFF
TRBJ2-7 | TRBV12-3/TRBV12-4 | CASSLGRAAEQYF
TRBJ2-3 | TRBV13 | CASSQRTGQDTQYF
TRBJ2-5 | TRBV20-1 | CSARDPKTSQETQYF
TRBJ1-6 | TRBV6-2/TRBV6-3 | CASSYQELRVGSPLHF
TRBJ2-3 | TRBV6-2/TRBV6-3 | CASSYVAQQYF
TRBJ2-2 | TRBV7-8 | CASSFQAGVGAGELFF
TRBJ2-1 | TRBV20-1 | CSARGFKDLGSAEQFF
TRBJ2-3 | TRBV11-3 | CASSLGTSGHTDTQYF
TRBJ2-7 | TRBV18 | CASSPRAGHNSYEQYF
TRBJ2-7 | TRBV10-3 | CAISESDIGGYEQYF
TRBJ1-5 | TRBV5-5 | CASSFNNNQPQHF
TRBJ1-2 | TRBV7-6 | CASSLAEGTGENYGYTF
TRBJ1-6 | TRBV13 | CASSFRQYNSPLHF
TRBJ1-2 | TRBV6-2/TRBV6-3 | CASSYLRTTGTIYGYTF
TRBJ2-7 | TRBV5-1 | CASTSEDRSSYEQYF
TRBJ1-1 | TRBV4-1 | CASRQDLVAPRNPEAFF
TRBJ1-5 | TRBV6-2/TRBV6-3 | CASSGPDRLNQPQHF
TRBJ1-4 | TRBV15 | CATSRGKGLIVTNEKLFF
TRBJ1-5 | TRBV7-6 | CASSQLGGGPSNQPQHF
TRBJ2-1 | TRBV5-1 | CASSLESNEQFF
TRBJ2-1 | TRBV19 | CASRLLGPSYNETFF
TRBJ1-1 | TRBV29-1 | CSGEGQLNTEALF
TRBJ1-5 | TRBV19 | CASRNKRLEPQHF
TRBJ2-3 | TRBV28 | CASSPRGGTTDTQYF
TRBJ2-7 | TRBV29-1 | CSVEDLLDSDATYEQYF
TRBJ1-3 | TRBV7-2 | CASSRQNSYPGNTIYF
TRBJ2-7 | TRBV7-8 | CASSPGAPHSYEQYF
TRBJ2-5 | TRBV6-1 | CASGTGGSGGETQYF
TRBJ2-1 | TRBV11-1 | CASSFHELRTYNEQFF
TRBJ2-2 | TRBV10-3 | CANRQGAETGELFF
TRBJ2-5 | TRBV25-1 | CASSEGAGDKETQYF
TRBJ1-1 | TRBV2 | CASDIGGANTEAFF